This TCR beta chain was identified during a study of T cell responses to AZD1222 COVID-19 vaccine. The overall study: Second-dose intervals near 4 or 12 weeks were combined.

As regards this clone: The target antigen is unknown.

Findings and limits, study-wide: Seropositive status at baseline applied to only six AZD1222 recipients. The sample set comprised mostly white British donors with more females, and clonal diversity was possibly underestimated. There were vaccine-associated CD4 TCRs across spike, dominant at 160-218 and 743-854.

The assay was immunoSEQ multiplex PCR, and TCRdb's table has in-frame clones only and misses some. Of some 55,000 clones in the sample, 87% were seen once. The CDR3 has 13 residues. The J segment lost 11 bases and the V segment lost 5 bases, leaving 7 bases of the junction unmatched. Germline values: CDR1 MNHEY, CDR2 SVGAGI. The V and J genes are TRBV6-5 and TRBJ1-1; 11 bases line up with TRBD1. Sequenced here: peripheral blood, sampled on day 0 of AZD1222 vaccination. This receptor was obtained from an adult in good health. Written as DNA, the CDR3 is TGTGCCAGCAGTCTCCGGGACAGGGGGGAGGCTTTCTTT. Amino acids: CASSLRDRGEAFF.